This passage covers 7 T cell receptor beta chains from one sample sequenced in a study of Graves' ophthalmopathy and Graves' hyperthyroidism. Amplified material comprised TCR beta CDR3 regions derived from RNA transcripts. HTBI primers were used in a first-round RT-PCR, which preceded a second-round multiplex PCR. TCRdb redid the calling of the multiplex PCR reads with MiXCR, one entry per CDR3 protein. The repertoire consists of roughly 500,000 distinct CDR3 sequences, with roughly an eighth occurring once and the leading ten covering roughly 10%. Sequencing was carried out using blood. The receptor source for this set is a woman in her 30s with Graves' ophthalmopathy.

The V and J genes are TRBV30 and TRBJ1-6; perhaps TRBD1 as D (6 bases). CDR1 is GTSNPN, CDR2 SVGIG, per germline (reference sequence). V was clipped by 2 bases and J by 4 bases, with 15 bases between them. The CDR3 runs 16 residues. CDR3 sequence: CAWSQPSGQYNSPLHF. Written as DNA, the CDR3 is TGTGCCTGGAGTCAACCCTCAGGACAGTATAATTCACCCCTCCACTTT.

This clonotype has a handful of counts. This chain uses TRBV11-2 with TRBJ1-2; the match to TRBD1 covers 8 bases. The V gene end was trimmed by 1 base and the J gene end by 4 bases; junction bases not matched to a gene: 8. The CDR3 is 16 residues long. CDR1 is SGHAT and CDR2 is FQNNGV in the germline V gene. CDR3 loop: CASSLVAQGGSYGYTF. The CDR3 nucleotides are TGTGCCAGCAGCTTAGTGGCACAGGGGGGCAGCTATGGCTACACCTTC. Looking up the rest from reference TRBV11-2 and TRBJ1-2 gives the full variable domain: EAGVAQSPRYKIIEKRQSVAFWCNPISGHATLYWYQQILGQGPKLLIQFQNNGVVDDSQLPKDRFSAERLKGVDSTLKIQPAKLEDSAVYLCASSLVAQGGSYGYTFGSGTRLTVV.

The sample holds many counts of this clonotype. The chain recombines TRBV6-1 with TRBJ1-5; D not resolved. The V gene lost 8 bases and the J gene lost 5 bases, with 7 bases spanning the gap. Germline loops: CDR1 MNHNS, CDR2 SASEGT. This CDR3 region has 11 residues. The CDR3 sequence: CASGEYQPQHF. The CDR3 nucleotides are TGTGCCAGCGGAGAATATCAGCCCCAGCATTTT.

This clonotype was found many times. V usage is TRBV12-3 or TRBV12-4 and J usage is TRBJ1-5, with D uncertain. The CDR3 has 16 residues. Deletions cut 7 bases from V and 0 bases from J, with 16 bases between. The CDR3 loop reads CASTLGPVYSNQPQHF. CDR3 bases: TGTGCCAGCACCCTGGGTCCAGTTTATAGCAATCAGCCCCAGCATTTT.

There are a few counts of this clonotype. The V and J genes are TRBV30 and TRBJ1-1; D may be TRBD1 (5 bases). The CDR3 has 14 residues. From germline, CDR1 is GTSNPN and CDR2 SVGIG (reference sequence). Trimming shortened V by 1 base and J by 4 bases, and 13 bases separated the two germline ends. CDR3 DNA: TGTGCCTGGAGTGGGCAGGGTAGGCGCACTGAAGCTTTCTTT. Protein product: CAWSGQGRRTEAFF.

The CDR3 nucleotides are TGTGCCAGCAGTCCCGGGGGAAGGGGCTATCAAGAGACCCAGTACTTC. It translates to CASSPGGRGYQETQYF. V gene TRBV11-2 combines with J gene TRBJ2-5; TRBD2 might be the D (6 bases). Between the trimmed V and J ends, which lost 6 bases and 2 bases, there was a span of 19 bases. Germline values: CDR1 SGHAT, CDR2 FQNNGV. CDR3 length equals 16 residues.

V and J are TRBV19 and TRBJ2-4; 9 nucleotides line up with TRBD1. V trimming: 0 bases; J trimming: 4 bases; junction bases outside the gene matches: 4. The germline V gene has CDR1 LNHDA and CDR2 SQIVND (reference sequence). CDR3 size: 16 residues. In DNA form, the CDR3 reads TGTGCCAGTAGTATAGATGGGGGACAGGGAAAAAACATTCAGTACTTC. Translation gives CASSIDGGQGKNIQYF.